Below, one TCR beta chain is given with its context. No cognate antigen has been identified for it. Base quality data are lacking; no much larger clone is found one base away. This record belongs to a study of CD8+ T cells in alopecia areata (dated by TCRdb to 2017 to 2018). Study-level background: Treated patients were enrolled in an open-label pilot trial of oral tofacitinib at 5 to 10 mg twice daily for moderate-to-severe alopecia areata. Patients stayed on tofacitinib for 6 to 18 months and then had 6 months of follow-up off drug so that delayed response and recurrence could be assessed. Scalp clonality was compared across normal scalp (n=4), patchy alopecia areata scalp (n=8), and alopecia totalis/universalis scalp (n=8). Tofacitinib-treated patients had biopsies at baseline and at 4 and 24 weeks of treatment, with a later scalp biopsy in several patients. High-throughput TCRbeta sequencing was used to examine T cell clonal expansion in alopecia areata in both the C3H/HeJ mouse model and human patients. RNA was extracted with the PAXgene miRNA kit for fixed scalp, the miRNeasy kit for PBMCs, and the RNeasy kit for mouse skin. Human TCRbeta sequencing covered scalp tissue and sorted CD4+ and CD8+ peripheral blood T cells from patchy and totalis/universalis alopecia areata patients and healthy controls. TCRbeta CDR3 regions were amplified by immunoSEQ multiplex PCR with 35 Vbeta forward and 13 Jbeta reverse primers. On the study overall, not on this receptor specifically: Compared with normal scalp, lesional scalp, particularly in alopecia totalis/universalis, had higher clonality and more expanded CD8+ clones, which suggests antigenic drive. Scalp TCR repertoire analysis is complicated because resident alphabeta T cells in normal human skin are also sequenced, whereas mouse skin is dominated by gammadelta T cells. Compared with mice, TCR sequences shared between patients were less clear, possibly partly because of HLA diversity across the patient population.

At the junction V is shortened by 5 bases and J by 6 bases, with 10 bases in between. The CDR3 has 13 amino acids, counting the end cysteine and phenylalanine. The entry retains the CDR3 DNA only, 39 bases that are in frame from base 1. Looking up the germline V gene (reference sequence) yields CDR1 LNHNV and CDR2 YYDKDF. Reading the label with the study, this specimen's time point is: baseline before oral tofacitinib. Lesional scalp punch biopsies and peripheral blood were collected from alopecia areata patients. PBMCs were isolated by density centrifugation and stained for CD3, CD4 and CD8, and CD4+ and CD8+ T cells were sorted on a FACSAria. To prepare the library, the immunoSEQ multiplex PCR assay was applied. RNA was extracted from all samples and reverse transcribed into cDNA as template for TCR sequencing. First-strand cDNA was synthesized with SuperScript III using a 2:1 mix of oligo-dT and random hexamers. A synthetic immune receptor repertoire was used to assess amplification bias, and residual bias was removed computationally. Concerning the study's data processing: Raw reads were preprocessed to remove errors, and CDR3 was defined according to IMGT conventions as the region from the conserved cysteine to phenylalanine. To get clonality, Shannon entropy was normalized by log2 of the number of productive unique TCRs and the result was subtracted from 1. Whether each scalp clone was CD4 or CD8 was inferred by checking scalp TCRbeta sequences against the CD4 and CD8 repertoires from sorted blood. Not all clones reach the TCRdb copy of this immuneACCESS table, which keeps in-frame sequences only. Checked studies attribute under half of the gap to unresolved V genes and leave the rest unexplained. The V and J calls and clone size were taken over from that table, and D and trimming were inferred from the DNA. This sample gives about 160,000 clones in total; about nine tenths of them show up just once. The top ten clonotypes cover less than 15% of the sample.

This sequence uses TRBV15 and TRBJ1-4; a tentative D call is TRBD1 (5 bases match). The material was CD8+ T cells sorted from blood, obtained at week 0. The source of this sequence is a human donor with alopecia areata. The DNA sequence reads TGTGCCACCAGCGAGGAGACAGATGAAAAACTGTTTTTT. Its translation reads: CATSEETDEKLFF.